The source of this T cell receptor beta chain is a study of shared clonotypes between healthy human individuals (TCRdb year 2020). For context, the study as a whole: The cohort included three men and a couple of women between 18 and 49 years of age. For each donor, CD4 naive and CD4 memory were each run on three plates, CD8 naive on two plates, and CD8 memory on one plate. To estimate repertoire size and how much clonotype sharing occurs between individuals, the study deeply sequenced the blood TCR repertoires of a handful of healthy adults. To increase sequencing depth and limit assay-specific biases, different laboratories used diverse techniques to prepare libraries and sequence TCR repertoires. Each donor's leukapheresis produced roughly between about 0.9 and 9.5 billion PBMCs. Findings and caveats that apply to the study as a whole: Larger estimated clonotype richness was generally found for naive subsets than for memory subsets. Based on pairwise subsampling, the degree of clonotype sharing among donors was expected to be affected by sequencing depth. Higher generation probabilities were observed for clonotypes shared by all four sorted-subset donors than for non-shared clonotypes. Even with the large sequencing depth, rarefaction of the sorted-subset datasets indicated that sequencing was incomplete. When a handful of donors were compared, the shared fraction of clonotypes was around 4.6% for naive CD4, 3% to 4% for naive CD8, 2% to 2.5% for memory CD4, and 0.3% to 0.5% for memory CD8. The genetic and exposure-history diversity represented was limited by the small number of donors. Sampling was restricted to blood, and TCR repertoires in tissues likely differ from the TCR repertoires found in blood.

The CDR3 covers 13 residues, taking in both the cysteine and the phenylalanine. Only the CDR3 region is kept as DNA, spanning 39 bases read in frame from base 1. CDR1 and CDR2 were assigned from the germline V gene (reference sequence) as MNHEY and SMNVEV. Trimming at the junction amounts to 5 bases on V and 0 bases on J, and the germline ends lie 5 bases apart. With regard to this clone: Its antigen is unknown. Per-base qualities were not stored, and no clone one base away is much larger. Different DNA sequences within this sample yield the same CDR3.

CD8 naive samples consisted of CD45RO-negative cells that were positively selected for CCR7, yielding a CD45RA+CCR7+ population without TemRA cells. The donors were healthy, HIV-negative adults who had no recently reported acute infections or vaccinations. All donors were Caucasian adults living in Nashville, Tennessee, USA. After blood collection by leukapheresis, PBMCs were isolated using Ficoll-Histopaque density gradient centrifugation and then cryopreserved in the vapor phase of liquid nitrogen. Analytical flow cytometry was used to check the purity and quantity of every magnetically sorted T cell population. Genomic DNA was isolated from each sorted fraction and quantified by UV absorbance on a Nanodrop 2000c. TCR CDR3 regions were amplified from genomic DNA by multiplex PCR using the deep immunoSEQ assay. Genomic DNA extracted from each cell subset was distributed evenly over all wells of several immunoSEQ 96-well plates, and each plate served as one replicate. For sorted subsets, 200 to 250 ng of genomic DNA, equivalent to about 30,000 T cell genomes, went into each replicate PCR. Purified libraries were quantified with a Qubit 3.0 fluorometer, sized on a Bioanalyzer 2100, and re-quantified with the KAPA Library Quantification kit. A separate single-read 150-cycle Illumina NextSeq 550 flow cell was used to sequence each immunoSEQ 96-well plate. On the study's bioinformatics: Because only junctional sequences without quality scores were contained in the immunoSEQ output, filtering matching that applied to full-length reads could not be performed. Sequences were annotated with PyIR, a Python wrapper for IgBLAST v1.9, and V/J genes and CDR3 were assigned using IMGT germline references. Any read was removed if the V/J assignment was weak (E-value above 1e-6), the CDR3 was missing, or the read contained stop codons, out-of-frame junctions, or ambiguous translated residues. V3J clonotypes were defined by identical inferred V gene, J gene, and CDR3 amino acid sequence. To compute the percentage overlap between repertoires, the number of shared unique clonotypes was divided by the size of the smaller repertoire. Richness of each repertoire was evaluated using RTK rarefaction, the Chao1 estimator, and Recon v2.1 estimates of unobserved clonotypes. For all TCRbeta clonotypes obtained by the gDNA method from four donors, generation probabilities were computed with OLGA. TCRdb's version of the immuneACCESS table is confined to in-frame rearrangements and falls short of the full clone set. An unresolved V gene accounts for under half of the shortfall where checked; the remainder is of unknown origin. V, J and clone size are those of that table, while D and trimming were read from the DNA. The sample contains about 2 million clones, about 95% of them found a single time. The top ten clonotypes cover 0.9% to 1.3% of the sample.

The sequence links TRBV27 to TRBJ1-5, with no confident D gene call. Sample: naive CD8+ T cells sorted from blood. In light of the paper, this sample's cell subset or site label describes: CD45RA+CCR7+. This TCR derives from a man aged 18-30 years in good health. The sequenced DNA: TGTGCCAGCAGTAGTGGTAGCAATCAGCCCCAGCATTTT. Its protein is CASSSGSNQPQHF.